This record concerns one TCR beta chain sequence. Its target is not known. This sample is part of a study of cytomegalovirus exposure and HLA in healthy donors. Findings and caveats of the study: Researchers catalogued about 150 TCR beta chains as cytomegalovirus-associated.

The primer mix had 60 Vbeta and 13 Jbeta primers. Profiling relied on immunoSEQ multiplex PCR, and the TCRdb table lists in-frame clones only, not all of them. Among 200,000 to 250,000 clones listed, about 70% were seen once. The CDR3 covers 15 residues. V was cut by 1 base and J by 4 bases, with 10 bases left in between. Germline CDR1 reads LGHNA; CDR2 reads YSLEER. The chain has TRBV4-3 and TRBJ1-4; D uncertain. This clonotype was obtained from a man aged 40-50 years in good health and CMV-seropositive. The sample consisted of PBMCs. CDR3 in amino acids: CASSQVSQINEKLFF. CDR3 nucleotide sequence: TGCGCCAGCAGCCAAGTGTCTCAGATTAATGAAAAACTGTTTTTT.